These 10 T cell receptor beta chains came from one sample sequenced in a study of shared clonotypes between healthy human individuals. The naive CD8 subset, CD45RO-negative cells positively selected for CCR7, excluded terminally differentiated effector memory CD45RA+ cells. Using immunoSEQ multiplex PCR, the repertoire was profiled, and TCRdb retains in-frame clones only, with some absent. The sample consists of hundreds of thousands of clones, 95% to 97% of them appearing once. Sequencing was carried out using naive CD8+ T cells sorted from blood. These TCRs come from a woman aged 30 to 39 in good health.

Here the CDR3 DNA reads TGTGCCAGCAGTCCCCAACTAGCGGGTACGGATACGCAGTATTTT. Its protein is CASSPQLAGTDTQYF. V is TRBV27 and J is TRBJ2-3, with 9 bases lining up with TRBD2. Germline V lookup: CDR1 MNHEY, CDR2 SMNVEV (reference sequence). J gave up 6 bases and V 5 bases, and 9 bases lay outside the gene matches. CDR3 length equals 15 residues.

This clone turned up a few times. The chain joins TRBV5-4 to TRBJ1-1; D gene ambiguous. Between the trimmed V and J ends, which lost 5 bases and 6 bases, there was a span of 14 bases. Germline values: CDR1 SGHNT, CDR2 YYREEE (reference sequence). The CDR3 spans 13 residues. CDR3 DNA: TGTGCCAGCAGGGGCCCGTCTACCGCTGAAGCTTTCTTT. Translating it yields CASRGPSTAEAFF. Combining the CDR3 with reference TRBV5-4 and TRBJ1-1 gives the whole variable domain ETGVTQSPTHLIKTRGQQVTLRCSSQSGHNTVSWYQQALGQGPQFIFQYYREEENGRGNFPPRFSGLQFPNYSSELNVNALELDDSALYLCASRGPSTAEAFFGQGTRLTVV.

V usage is TRBV5-4 and J usage is TRBJ2-3; the match to TRBD2 covers 10 bases. Germline V lookup: CDR1 SGHNT, CDR2 YYREEE (reference sequence). This CDR3 region has 16 residues. J gave up 6 bases and V 3 bases, and 10 bases lay outside the gene matches. CDR3: CASSSALAGDTDTQYF. As DNA, the CDR3 is TGTGCCAGCAGCTCTGCCCTAGCGGGAGATACCGATACGCAGTATTTT.

This clone occurred a few times. This chain uses TRBV19 with TRBJ1-5; D is undetermined. There are 11 residues in the CDR3. Looked up from germline, CDR1 is LNHDA and CDR2 is SQIVND (reference sequence). V lost 8 bases and J 4 bases, leaving 6 bases between the germline ends. The CDR3: CASPENQPQHF. In DNA form, the CDR3 reads TGTGCCAGTCCCGAAAATCAGCCCCAGCATTTT.

This sequence joins TRBV28 and TRBJ2-5; D is ambiguous. This CDR3 comprises 16 residues. V shed 2 bases and J shed 5 bases, with 18 bases lying between them. Germline V gene sequence: CDR1 MDHEN, CDR2 SYDVKM. CDR3 DNA sequence: TGTGCCAGCAGTTTAATCCCCAGGTTTGGAGAGGAGACCCAGTACTTC. Encoded protein: CASSLIPRFGEETQYF.

The chain combines TRBV28 with TRBJ2-5; 8 nucleotides line up with TRBD1. This CDR3 has 18 amino acids. The ends lost 7 bases at V and 3 bases at J; junction bases unmatched: 19. From germline, CDR1 is MDHEN and CDR2 SYDVKM. Written as DNA, the CDR3 is TGTGCCAGCACCGGGACAGGCAGTCGGCCCGGCGCCAAAGAGACCCAGTACTTC. It encodes CASTGTGSRPGAKETQYF.

The chain carries TRBV27 and TRBJ1-4, with a possible D match to TRBD1 (5 bases). CDR1 and CDR2 from the germline V gene are MNHEY and SMNVEV (reference sequence). CDR3 length: 14 residues. V gave up 2 bases and J gave up 4 bases, with 8 bases separating them. CDR3 loop: CASSLAGDNEKLFF. The DNA of the CDR3 is TGTGCCAGCAGTTTAGCGGGGGATAATGAAAAACTGTTTTTT.

V is TRBV30 and J is TRBJ2-2; 7 nucleotides match TRBD2. CDR1 is GTSNPN, CDR2 SVGIG, per germline (reference sequence). The CDR3 extends over 15 amino acids. The V and J ends lost 3 bases and 0 bases, in that order; junction bases with no gene match: 4. The CDR3 DNA is TGTGCCTGGAGGGGGGGGACCGCGAACACCGGGGAGCTGTTTTTT. Translation: CAWRGGTANTGELFF.

The chain employs TRBV7-9 and TRBJ1-1; the D gene is possibly TRBD1 (6 bases). CDR3 length: 14 amino acids. CDR1 and CDR2 from the germline V gene are SEHNR and FQNEAQ (reference sequence). Trimming left V 1 base short and J 6 bases short, with 12 bases between. CDR3 nucleotide sequence: TGTGCCAGCAGCTTAGTCGGCAGGGGAGCTGAAGCTTTCTTT. It translates to CASSLVGRGAEAFF.

The chain employs TRBV7-9 and TRBJ2-3; D uncertain. Germline-derived CDR1 and CDR2 are SEHNR and FQNEAQ (reference sequence). V was shortened by 5 bases and J by 6 bases, with 9 bases between the two germline ends. This CDR3 region has 12 residues. CDR3 amino acids: CASSPDGDTQYF. CDR3 bases: TGTGCCAGCAGCCCGGACGGCGATACGCAGTATTTT. Looking up the rest from reference TRBV7-9 and TRBJ2-3 gives the full variable domain: DTGVSQNPRHKITKRGQNVTFRCDPISEHNRLYWYRQTLGQGPEFLTYFQNEAQLEKSRLLSDRFSAERPKGSFSTLEIQRTEQGDSAMYLCASSPDGDTQYFGPGTRLTVL.